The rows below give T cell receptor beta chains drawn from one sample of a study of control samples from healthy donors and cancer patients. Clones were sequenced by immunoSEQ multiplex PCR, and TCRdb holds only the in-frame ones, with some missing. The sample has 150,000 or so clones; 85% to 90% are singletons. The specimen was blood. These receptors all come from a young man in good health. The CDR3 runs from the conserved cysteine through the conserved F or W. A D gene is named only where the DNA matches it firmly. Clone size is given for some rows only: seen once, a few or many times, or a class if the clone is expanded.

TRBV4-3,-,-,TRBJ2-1,TGCGCCAGCAGCCAAGATTCGAGCTCCTACAATGAGCAGTTCTTC,CASSQDSSSYNEQFF
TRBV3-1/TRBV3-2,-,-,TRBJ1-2,TGTGCCAGCAGCCAAGATGGGTGGCCTCTTGGCTACACCTTC,CASSQDGWPLGYTF
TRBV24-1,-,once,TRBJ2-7,TGTGCCACCAGTGACTTCTACGAGCAGTACTTC,CATSDFYEQYF
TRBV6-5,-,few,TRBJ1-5,TGTGCCAGCAGCCGCCGTAGGGGGAGGGTAGAGCCCCAGCATTTT,CASSRRRGRVEPQHF
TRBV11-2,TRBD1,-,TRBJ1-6,TGTGCCAGCAGCTTAGGCCCCGGGACAGTGAATTCACCCCTCCACTTT,CASSLGPGTVNSPLHF
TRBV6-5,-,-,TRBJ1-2,TGTGCCAGCAGTTACTCGGGGAGCGGTGGCTACACCTTC,CASSYSGSGGYTF
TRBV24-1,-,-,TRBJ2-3,TGTGCCACCAGTGATCGGGGCGGGATAACAGATACGCAGTATTTT,CATSDRGGITDTQYF
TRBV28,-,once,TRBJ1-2,TGTGCCAGCAGTTCCCACACCCCACCCAGGAACTATGGCTACACCTTC,CASSSHTPPRNYGYTF
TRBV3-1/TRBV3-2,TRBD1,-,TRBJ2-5,TGTGCCAGCAGCCAAGAGAAGACAGGGGGAGAGACCCAGTACTTC,CASSQEKTGGETQYF
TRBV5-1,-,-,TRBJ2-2,TGCGCCAGCAGCTTGGGACCCACGAACACCGGGGAGCTGTTTTTT,CASSLGPTNTGELFF
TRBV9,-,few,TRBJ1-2,TGTGCCAGCAGCGAGCCCCGCGCCCATGGCTACACCTTC,CASSEPRAHGYTF
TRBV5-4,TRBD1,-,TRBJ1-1,TGTGCCAGCAGCCCGGGGGGACAGGAGAACACTGAAGCTTTCTTT,CASSPGGQENTEAFF
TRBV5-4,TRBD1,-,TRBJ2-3,TGTGCCAGCAGCTCTTCTCTCGTTACAGGGGGCCCCACAGATACGCAGTATTTT,CASSSSLVTGGPTDTQYF
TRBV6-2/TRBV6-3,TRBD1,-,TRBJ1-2,TGTGCCAGCAGCCACCGGGACAGGGATGGCTACACCTTC,CASSHRDRDGYTF
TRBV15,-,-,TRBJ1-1,TGTGCCACCAGCGGAGACTTCGACAGCTACACTGAAGCTTTCTTT,CATSGDFDSYTEAFF
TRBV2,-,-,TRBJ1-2,TGTGCTCCCGGTTCCACATCCTATGGCTACACCTTC,CAPGSTSYGYTF
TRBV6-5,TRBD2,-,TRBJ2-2,TGTGCCAGCAGTCCAAGGGAGGGAAACACCGGGGAGCTGTTTTTT,CASSPREGNTGELFF
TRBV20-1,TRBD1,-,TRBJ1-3,TGCAGTGCTGGTGACAGGGCGGCCGGAAACACCATATATTTT,CSAGDRAAGNTIYF
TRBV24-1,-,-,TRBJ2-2,TGTGCCACCGGTGGGGGGAACACCGGGGAGCTGTTTTTT,CATGGGNTGELFF
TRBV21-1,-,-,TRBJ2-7,TGTGCCAGCAGCAAAGGGGGCTGCTTCGAGCAGTACTTC,CASSKGGCFEQYF
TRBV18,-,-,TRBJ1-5,TGTGCCAGCTCACCGCTTGATAGCAATCAGCCCCAGCATTTT,CASSPLDSNQPQHF
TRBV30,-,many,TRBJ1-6,TGTGCCTGGAGTTACGCTGTGGGAAGACAGATCAATTCACCCCTCCACTTT,CAWSYAVGRQINSPLHF
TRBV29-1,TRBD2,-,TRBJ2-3,TGCAGCGTTCGGGAGGGGAGGACAGATACGCAGTATTTT,CSVREGRTDTQYF